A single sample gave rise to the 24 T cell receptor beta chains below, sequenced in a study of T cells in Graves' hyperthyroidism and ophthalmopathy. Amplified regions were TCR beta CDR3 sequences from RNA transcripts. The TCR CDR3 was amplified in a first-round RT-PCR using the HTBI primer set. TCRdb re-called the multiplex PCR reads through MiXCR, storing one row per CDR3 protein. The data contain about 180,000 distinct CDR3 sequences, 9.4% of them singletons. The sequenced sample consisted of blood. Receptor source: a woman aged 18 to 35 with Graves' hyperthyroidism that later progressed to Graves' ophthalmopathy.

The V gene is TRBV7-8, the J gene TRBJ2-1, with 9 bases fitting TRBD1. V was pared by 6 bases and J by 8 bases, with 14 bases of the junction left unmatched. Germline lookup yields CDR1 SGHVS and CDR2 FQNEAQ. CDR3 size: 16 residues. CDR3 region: CASRIRPGQGFDEQFF. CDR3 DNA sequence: TGTGCCAGCAGAATTCGTCCGGGACAGGGTTTTGATGAGCAGTTCTTC.

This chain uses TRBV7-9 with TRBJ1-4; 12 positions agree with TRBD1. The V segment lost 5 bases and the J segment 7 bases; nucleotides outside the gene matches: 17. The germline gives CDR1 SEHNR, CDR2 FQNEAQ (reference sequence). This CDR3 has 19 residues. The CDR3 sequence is CASSKIRDRGRWDGEKLFF. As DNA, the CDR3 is TGTGCCAGCAGCAAGATACGGGACAGGGGGCGATGGGACGGTGAAAAACTGTTTTTT.

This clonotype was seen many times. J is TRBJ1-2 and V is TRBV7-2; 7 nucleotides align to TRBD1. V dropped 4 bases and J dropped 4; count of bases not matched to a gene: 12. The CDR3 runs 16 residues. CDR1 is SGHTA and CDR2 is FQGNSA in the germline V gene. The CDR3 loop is CASSSRGSGTAYGYTF. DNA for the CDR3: TGTGCCAGCAGCTCCCGAGGTAGTGGGACAGCCTATGGCTACACCTTC.

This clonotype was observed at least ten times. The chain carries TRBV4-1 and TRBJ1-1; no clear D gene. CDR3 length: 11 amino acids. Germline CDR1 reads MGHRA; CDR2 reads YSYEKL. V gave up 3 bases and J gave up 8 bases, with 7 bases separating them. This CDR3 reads CASSHVGEAFF. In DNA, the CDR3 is TGCGCCAGCAGCCACGTCGGCGAAGCTTTCTTT.

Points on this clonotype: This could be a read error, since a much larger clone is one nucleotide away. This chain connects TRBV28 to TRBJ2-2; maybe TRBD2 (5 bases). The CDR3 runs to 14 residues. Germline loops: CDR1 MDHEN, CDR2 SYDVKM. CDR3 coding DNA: TGTGTCAGCAGTTCCATAGCGAATACCGGGGAGCTGTTTTTT. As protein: CVSSSIANTGELFF. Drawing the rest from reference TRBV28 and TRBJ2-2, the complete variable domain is DVKVTQSSRYLVKRTGEKVFLECVQDMDHENMFWYRQDPGLGLRLIYFSYDVKMKEKGDIPEGYSVSREKKERFSLILESASTNQTSMYLCVSSSIANTGELFFGEGSRLTVL.

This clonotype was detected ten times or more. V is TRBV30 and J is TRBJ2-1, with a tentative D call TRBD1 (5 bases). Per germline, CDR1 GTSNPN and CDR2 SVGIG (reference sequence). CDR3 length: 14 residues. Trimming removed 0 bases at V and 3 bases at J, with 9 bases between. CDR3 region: CAWSVGRDYNEQFF. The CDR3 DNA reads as TGTGCCTGGAGTGTAGGCAGGGACTACAATGAGCAGTTCTTC.

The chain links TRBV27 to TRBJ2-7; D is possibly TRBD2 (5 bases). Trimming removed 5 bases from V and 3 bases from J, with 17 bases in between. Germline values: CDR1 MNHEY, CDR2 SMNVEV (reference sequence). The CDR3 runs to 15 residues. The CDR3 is CASSDIVSGNYEQYF. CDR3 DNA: TGTGCCAGCAGTGACATTGTATCCGGGAACTACGAGCAGTACTTC.

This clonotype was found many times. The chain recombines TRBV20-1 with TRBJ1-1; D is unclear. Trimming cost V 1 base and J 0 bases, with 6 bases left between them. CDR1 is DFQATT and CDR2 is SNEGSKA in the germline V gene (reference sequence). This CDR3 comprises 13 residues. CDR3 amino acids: CSARGVLNTEAFF. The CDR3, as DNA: TGCAGTGCTAGAGGAGTTCTGAACACTGAAGCTTTCTTT.

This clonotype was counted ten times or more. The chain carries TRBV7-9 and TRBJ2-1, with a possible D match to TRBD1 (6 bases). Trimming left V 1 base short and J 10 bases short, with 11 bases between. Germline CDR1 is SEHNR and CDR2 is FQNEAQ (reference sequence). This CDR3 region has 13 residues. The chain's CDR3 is CASSLVTGWEQFF. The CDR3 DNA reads TGTGCCAGCAGCTTAGTGACAGGTTGGGAGCAGTTCTTC.

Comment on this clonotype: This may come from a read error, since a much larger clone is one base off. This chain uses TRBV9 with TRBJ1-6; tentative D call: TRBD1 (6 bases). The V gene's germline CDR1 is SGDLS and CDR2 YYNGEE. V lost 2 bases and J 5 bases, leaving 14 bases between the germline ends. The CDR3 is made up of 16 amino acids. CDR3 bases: TGTGCCAGCAGCGTTGGACAGCCGAGCAATAATTCACCCCTCCACTTT. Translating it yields CASSVGQPSNNSPLHF.

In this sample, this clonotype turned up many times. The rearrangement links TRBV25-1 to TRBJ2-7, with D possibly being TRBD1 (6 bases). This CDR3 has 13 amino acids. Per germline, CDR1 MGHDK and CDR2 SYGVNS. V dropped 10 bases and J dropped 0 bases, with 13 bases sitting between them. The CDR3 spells CATHQGSSYEQYF. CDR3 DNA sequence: TGTGCCACTCACCAGGGGAGCTCCTACGAGCAGTACTTC.

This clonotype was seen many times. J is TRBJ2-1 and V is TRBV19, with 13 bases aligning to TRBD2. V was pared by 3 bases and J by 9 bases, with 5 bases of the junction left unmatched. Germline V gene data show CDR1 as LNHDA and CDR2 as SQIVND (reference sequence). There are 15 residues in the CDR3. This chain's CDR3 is CASSIGTSGMTEQFF. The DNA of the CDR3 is TGTGCCAGTAGTATCGGGACTAGCGGGATGACTGAGCAGTTCTTC.

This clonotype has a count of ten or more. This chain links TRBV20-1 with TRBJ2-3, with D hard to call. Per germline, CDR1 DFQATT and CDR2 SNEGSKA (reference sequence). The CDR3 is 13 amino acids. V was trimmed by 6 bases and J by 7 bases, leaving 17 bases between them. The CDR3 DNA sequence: TGCAGTGCCCGTTCCCCAGTCTTTCATACGCAGTATTTT. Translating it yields CSARSPVFHTQYF.

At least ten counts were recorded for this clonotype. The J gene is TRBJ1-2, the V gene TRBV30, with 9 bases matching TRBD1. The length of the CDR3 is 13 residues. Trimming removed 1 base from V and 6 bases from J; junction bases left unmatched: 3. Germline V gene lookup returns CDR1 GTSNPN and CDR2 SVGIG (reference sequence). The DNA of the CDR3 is TGTGCCTGGAGTGCGGGGACAGGGCATGGCTACACCTTC. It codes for CAWSAGTGHGYTF.

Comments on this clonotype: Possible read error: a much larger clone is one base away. The CDR3 loop is CSVEDSFSKNTEAFF. The CDR3 bases are TGCAGCGTTGAAGATTCCTTTTCCAAGAACACTGAAGCTTTCTTT. V is TRBV29-1 and J is TRBJ1-1; D call uncertain. Germline CDR1 SQVTM, CDR2 ANQGSEA. CDR3 length: 15 residues. V was shortened by 0 bases and J by 1 base, with 12 bases between the two germline ends.

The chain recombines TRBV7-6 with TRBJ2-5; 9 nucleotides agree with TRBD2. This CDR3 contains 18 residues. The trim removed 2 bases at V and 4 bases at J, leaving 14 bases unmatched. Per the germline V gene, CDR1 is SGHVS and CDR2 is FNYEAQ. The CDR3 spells CASSLLAGRGGPLETQYF. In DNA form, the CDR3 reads TGTGCCAGCAGCTTACTAGCAGGGCGGGGGGGGCCTTTAGAGACCCAGTACTTC. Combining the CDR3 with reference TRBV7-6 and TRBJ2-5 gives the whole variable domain GAGVSQSPRYKVTKRGQDVALRCDPISGHVSLYWYRQALGQGPEFLTYFNYEAQQDKSGLPNDRFSAERPEGSISTLTIQRTEQRDSAMYRCASSLLAGRGGPLETQYFGPGTRLLVL.

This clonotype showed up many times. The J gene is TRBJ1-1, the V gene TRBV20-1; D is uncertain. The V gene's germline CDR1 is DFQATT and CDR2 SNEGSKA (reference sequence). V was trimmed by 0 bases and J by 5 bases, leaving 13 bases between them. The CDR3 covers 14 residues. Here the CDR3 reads CSAREEGWGTEAFF. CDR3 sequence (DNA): TGCAGTGCTAGAGAGGAGGGATGGGGAACTGAAGCTTTCTTT.

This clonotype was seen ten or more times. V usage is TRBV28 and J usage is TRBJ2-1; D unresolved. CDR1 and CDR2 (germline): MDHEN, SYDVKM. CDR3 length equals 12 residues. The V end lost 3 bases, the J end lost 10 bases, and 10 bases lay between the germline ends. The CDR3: CASSLESVEQFF. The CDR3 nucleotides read TGTGCCAGCAGTTTGGAAAGCGTGGAGCAGTTCTTC. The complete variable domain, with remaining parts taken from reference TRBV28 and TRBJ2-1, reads DVKVTQSSRYLVKRTGEKVFLECVQDMDHENMFWYRQDPGLGLRLIYFSYDVKMKEKGDIPEGYSVSREKKERFSLILESASTNQTSMYLCASSLESVEQFFGPGTRLTVL.

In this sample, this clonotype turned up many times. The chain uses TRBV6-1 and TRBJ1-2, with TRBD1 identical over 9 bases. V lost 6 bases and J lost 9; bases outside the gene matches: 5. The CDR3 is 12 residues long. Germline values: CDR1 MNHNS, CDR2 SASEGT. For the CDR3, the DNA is TGTGCCAGCAGGGGACAGGGAAAGAGCTACACCTTC. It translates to CASRGQGKSYTF.

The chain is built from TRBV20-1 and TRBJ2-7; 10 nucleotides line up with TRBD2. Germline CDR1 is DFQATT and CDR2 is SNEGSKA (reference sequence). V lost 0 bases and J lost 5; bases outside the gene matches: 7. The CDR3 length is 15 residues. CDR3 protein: CSARDSDSGRNEQYF. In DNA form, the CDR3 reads TGCAGTGCTAGAGATAGCGATAGCGGGAGGAACGAGCAGTACTTC.

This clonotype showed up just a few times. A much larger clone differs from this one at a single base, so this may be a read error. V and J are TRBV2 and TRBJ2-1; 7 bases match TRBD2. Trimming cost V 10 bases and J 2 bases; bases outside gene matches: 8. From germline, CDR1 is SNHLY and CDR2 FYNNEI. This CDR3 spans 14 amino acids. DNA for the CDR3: TGTGCCACTAATGGGGGGGGTGCCTACAATGAGCAGTTCTTC. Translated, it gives CATNGGGAYNEQFF.

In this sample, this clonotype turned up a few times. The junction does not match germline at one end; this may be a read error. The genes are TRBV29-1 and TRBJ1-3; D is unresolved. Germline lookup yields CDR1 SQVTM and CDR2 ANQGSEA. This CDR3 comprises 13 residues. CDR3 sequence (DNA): TGCAGCGTTGGCCGGAACTCTGGAAACACCATGTATTTT. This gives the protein CSVGRNSGNTMYF.

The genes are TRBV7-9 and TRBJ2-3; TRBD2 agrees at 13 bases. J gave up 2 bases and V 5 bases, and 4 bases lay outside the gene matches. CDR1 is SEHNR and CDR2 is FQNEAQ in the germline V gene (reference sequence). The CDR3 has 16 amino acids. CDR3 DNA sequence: TGTGCCAGCAGCCCGGGACTAGCGGGGCCCACAGATACGCAGTATTTT. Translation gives CASSPGLAGPTDTQYF.

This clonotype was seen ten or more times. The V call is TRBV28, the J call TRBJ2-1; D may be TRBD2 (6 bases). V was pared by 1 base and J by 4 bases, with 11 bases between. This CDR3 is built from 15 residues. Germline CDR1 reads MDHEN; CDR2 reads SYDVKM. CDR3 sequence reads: CASSLLPSAYNEQFF. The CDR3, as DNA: TGTGCCAGCAGTTTATTGCCTAGCGCTTACAATGAGCAGTTCTTC.